Each of the 26 T cell receptor beta chains below was sequenced from the same sample in a study of Ad26.COV2.S vaccination and SARS-CoV-2 variants. The sample's treatment: roughly 19 received Ad26.COV2.S at low or high dose, single or two shots; about 5 received placebo; per-sample allocation not given. All samples were drawn on day 63, counting from the first vaccine or placebo injection. Profiling relied on immunoSEQ multiplex PCR, and the TCRdb table lists in-frame clones only, not all of them. The data show 400,000 to 450,000 clones, roughly 87% seen once. The sequencing here drew on peripheral blood, taken in a trial of Ad26.COV2.S vaccine versus placebo. These receptor sequences come from a person aged 18-65 years who received the Ad26.COV2.S COVID-19 vaccine or a placebo.

This chain links TRBV6-2 or TRBV6-3 with TRBJ2-7, with D perhaps being TRBD1 or TRBD2 (5 bases each). The V and J ends lost 5 bases and 1 base respectively, with 33 bases between them. The germline V gene encodes CDR1 MNHEY and CDR2 SVGEGT. This CDR3 has 21 amino acids. Here the CDR3 DNA reads TGTGCCAGCAGTAGACTATGGGACGCCCCTGGGCACAAGACAGAATCCTACGAGCAGTACTTC. Its protein is CASSRLWDAPGHKTESYEQYF.

This clone showed up just a few times. V gene TRBV27 combines with J gene TRBJ2-4, with 7 bases that match TRBD2. The CDR3 loop spans 14 amino acids. In germline, CDR1 is MNHEY, CDR2 SMNVEV (reference sequence). V dropped 2 bases and J dropped 8; count of bases not matched to a gene: 6. CDR3: CASSLGRASHIQYF. CDR3 nucleotide sequence: TGTGCCAGCAGTTTAGGGAGGGCCAGTCACATTCAGTACTTC.

The chain recombines TRBV9 with TRBJ2-1; the match to TRBD2 covers 9 bases. The CDR3 has 15 amino acids. Germline V CDR1 and CDR2: SGDLS, YYNGEE. V lost 5 bases to trimming and J lost 10 bases; unmatched junction nucleotides: 13. The CDR3 nucleotides read TGTGCCAGCAGTCAATTGACTAGCGGAGTTGGAGAGCAGTTCTTC. It encodes CASSQLTSGVGEQFF.

This rearrangement joins TRBV19 to TRBJ1-2; D remains unclear. The CDR3 totals 13 residues. Trimming pared 7 bases from V and 5 bases from J, leaving 14 bases between. Germline assignment: CDR1 LNHDA and CDR2 SQIVND (reference sequence). The chain's CDR3 is CASKDPAIYGYTF. The CDR3 nucleotides are TGTGCCAGTAAAGACCCGGCGATTTATGGCTACACCTTC.

The chain couples TRBV18 to TRBJ2-1; 10 bases agree with TRBD2. From germline, CDR1 is KGHSH and CDR2 LQKENI. V trimming: 4 bases; J trimming: 1 base; junction bases outside the gene matches: 1. This CDR3 region has 15 residues. In DNA form, the CDR3 reads TGTGCCAGCTCACAACTAGCGGGGTCCTACAATGAGCAGTTCTTC. As protein: CASSQLAGSYNEQFF.

The chain links TRBV7-3 to TRBJ2-1, with TRBD1 matching over 10 bases. V gave up 4 bases and J gave up 6 bases; unmatched junction bases: 6. The CDR3 has 15 residues. Germline V gene data show CDR1 as SGHTA and CDR2 as FQGTGA. CDR3 coding DNA: TGTGCCAGCAGCTCGGGGACAGGGGTTGGCAATGAGCAGTTCTTC. Its translation is CASSSGTGVGNEQFF.

The rearrangement links TRBV12-3 or TRBV12-4 to TRBJ1-2, with D tentatively TRBD1 (5 bases). V gave up 3 bases and J gave up 3 bases, with 8 bases separating them. The CDR3 runs 13 residues. The CDR3 sequence is CASSFSGHYGYTF. Here the CDR3 DNA reads TGTGCCAGCAGTTTCTCAGGGCACTATGGCTACACCTTC.

This chain connects TRBV6-6 to TRBJ1-1; 9 nucleotides align to TRBD1. V was clipped by 2 bases and J by 7 bases; unmatched bases: 8. CDR1 is MNHNY, CDR2 SVGAGI, per germline (reference sequence). There are 15 residues in the CDR3. The CDR3 here is CASSYGVDRGGEAFF. Written as DNA, the CDR3 is TGTGCCAGCAGTTACGGGGTGGACAGGGGAGGTGAAGCTTTCTTT.

The rearrangement uses TRBV10-3 and TRBJ1-5; 10 bases align to TRBD1. J was trimmed by 7 bases and V by 3 bases; bases with no gene match: 12. There are 17 residues in the CDR3. Germline CDR1 and CDR2: ENHRY and SYGVKD. The CDR3 loop is CAISDTGTGVLGQPQHF. DNA of the CDR3: TGTGCCATCAGTGACACCGGGACAGGGGTCCTAGGGCAGCCCCAGCATTTT.

V usage is TRBV2 and J usage is TRBJ2-1; D might be TRBD2 (5 bases). This CDR3 contains 14 residues. Germline lookup yields CDR1 SNHLY and CDR2 FYNNEI. V lost 2 bases, J lost 6 bases, and 11 bases lay in between. The CDR3 DNA sequence: TGTGCCAGCAGTGAAAAACGGGCGGGCAATGAGCAGTTCTTC. Translating it yields CASSEKRAGNEQFF. The full variable domain, rest sourced from reference TRBV2 and TRBJ2-1, is EPEVTQTPSHQVTQMGQEVILRCVPISNHLYFYWYRQILGQKVEFLVSFYNNEISEKSEIFDDQFSVERPDGSNFTLKIRSTKLEDSAMYFCASSEKRAGNEQFFGPGTRLTVL.

This chain uses TRBV9 with TRBJ2-7; a possible D gene is TRBD1 (6 bases). Germline-derived CDR1 and CDR2 are SGDLS and YYNGEE. V lost 0 bases and J 4 bases, leaving 14 bases between the germline ends. The CDR3 is 15 amino acids. The CDR3 coding sequence is TGTGCCAGCAGCGTAGGCCAGGGGTCCCCTTACGAGCAGTACTTC. The encoded protein is CASSVGQGSPYEQYF.

This chain connects TRBV5-1 to TRBJ1-2; TRBD1 matches 9 bases. V shed 0 bases, J shed 8 bases, and the junction held 8 bases outside the gene matches. The CDR3 is 15 amino acids. CDR1 SGHRS and CDR2 YFSETQ come from the germline V gene. CDR3 loop: CASSLDRDREVGYTF. Here the CDR3 DNA reads TGCGCCAGCAGCTTGGACCGGGACAGGGAGGTCGGCTACACCTTC.

The V gene is TRBV27, the J gene TRBJ2-2; 7 nucleotides align to TRBD1. Losses at the gene ends were 5 bases for V and 1 base for J; bases not matched to a gene: 10. The CDR3 sequence is 17 residues long. Germline-derived CDR1 and CDR2 are MNHEY and SMNVEV (reference sequence). In DNA form, the CDR3 reads TGTGCCAGCAGTACCTCGACAGGGCCCAGGAACACCGGGGAGCTGTTTTTT. Protein: CASSTSTGPRNTGELFF.

This clone appeared a single time. The CDR3: CASSWRLAGGQYF. Here the CDR3 DNA reads TGTGCCAGCAGTTGGAGACTAGCGGGAGGCCAGTACTTC. The rearrangement links TRBV28 to TRBJ2-5, with 13 bases fitting TRBD2. Trimming removed 4 bases from V and 10 bases from J; junction bases left unmatched: 3. Germline V gene lookup returns CDR1 MDHEN and CDR2 SYDVKM. There are 13 residues in the CDR3.

The chain employs TRBV7-8 and TRBJ2-5; a possible D gene is TRBD1 (7 bases). CDR1 is SGHVS, CDR2 FQNEAQ, per germline. The CDR3 totals 14 residues. V was shortened by 8 bases and J by 1 base, with 14 bases between the two germline ends. CDR3 amino acids: CASAGTVSQETQYF. The CDR3 DNA reads as TGTGCCAGCGCGGGGACAGTCTCCCAAGAGACCCAGTACTTC. Filled out from reference TRBV7-8 and TRBJ2-5, the complete variable domain reads GAGVSQSPRYKVAKRGQDVALRCDPISGHVSLFWYQQALGQGPEFLTYFQNEAQLDKSGLPSDRFFAERPEGSVSTLKIQRTQQEDSAVYLCASAGTVSQETQYFGPGTRLLVL.

The CDR3 protein is CASSVVGWTIPYNEQFF. CDR3 nucleotide sequence: TGTGCCAGCAGCGTAGTAGGGTGGACTATCCCCTACAATGAGCAGTTCTTC. The V call is TRBV9, the J call TRBJ2-1, with D possibly being TRBD2 (6 bases). Germline lookup yields CDR1 SGDLS and CDR2 YYNGEE. V was pared by 0 bases and J by 2 bases, with 15 bases between. There are 17 residues in the CDR3. Combining the CDR3 with reference TRBV9 and TRBJ2-1 gives the whole variable domain DSGVTQTPKHLITATGQRVTLRCSPRSGDLSVYWYQQSLDQGLQFLIQYYNGEERAKGNILERFSAQQFPDLHSELNLSSLELGDSALYFCASSVVGWTIPYNEQFFGPGTRLTVL.

The rearrangement uses TRBV2 and TRBJ1-6, with TRBD1 as a possible D gene (6 bases). Between the trimmed V and J ends, which lost 6 bases and 7 bases, there was a span of 13 bases. Germline V lookup: CDR1 SNHLY, CDR2 FYNNEI. The CDR3 totals 14 residues. CDR3: CASRYRDKNSPLHF. The CDR3 DNA is TGTGCCAGCAGATACAGGGATAAGAATTCACCCCTCCACTTT.

V is TRBV5-1 and J is TRBJ2-5; D is possibly TRBD2 (6 bases). Germline V gene lookup returns CDR1 SGHRS and CDR2 YFSETQ. This CDR3 has 15 amino acids. Trimming took 0 bases from V and 2 from J, leaving 11 bases between them. Written as DNA, the CDR3 is TGCGCCAGCAGCTTGGGGCTAGCGCAGCAAGAGACCCAGTACTTC. The encoded protein is CASSLGLAQQETQYF.

V is TRBV4-1 and J is TRBJ2-7, with D hard to call. There are 14 residues in the CDR3. Trimming took off 1 base at V and 3 bases at J, with 10 bases between the two ends. The V gene's germline CDR1 is MGHRA and CDR2 YSYEKL. CDR3 in DNA: TGCGCCAGCAGCCAAGTGCTAGGAGACTACGAGCAGTACTTC. This codes for CASSQVLGDYEQYF.

Note on this clone: The sample contains more than one DNA sequence encoding this CDR3. CDR3: CAISELYEQYF. The CDR3 nucleotides read TGTGCCATCAGCGAACTATACGAGCAGTACTTC. V gene TRBV10-3 combines with J gene TRBJ2-7; D unresolved. This CDR3 contains 11 residues. V lost 6 bases and J 4 bases, leaving 7 bases between the germline ends. Germline loops: CDR1 ENHRY, CDR2 SYGVKD.

This chain links TRBV4-3 with TRBJ2-7; D is unresolved. CDR1 is LGHNA and CDR2 is YSLEER in the germline V gene. V lost 4 bases, J lost 5 bases, and 12 bases lay in between. CDR3 length: 13 amino acids. For the CDR3, the DNA is TGCGCCAGCAGCCTTTACCCTAGGGACGAGCAGTACTTC. Amino acids: CASSLYPRDEQYF.

The V call is TRBV19, the J call TRBJ2-7; no reliable D call. Trimming took 4 bases from V and 0 from J, leaving 13 bases between them. The CDR3 is made up of 15 amino acids. Germline CDR1 and CDR2: LNHDA and SQIVND (reference sequence). The CDR3 DNA sequence: TGTGCCAGTAGTAGCTCATATAAGTACTCCTACGAGCAGTACTTC. This codes for CASSSSYKYSYEQYF. The full variable domain, with the rest looked up from reference TRBV19 and TRBJ2-7, is DGGITQSPKYLFRKEGQNVTLSCEQNLNHDAMYWYRQDPGQGLRLIYYSQIVNDFQKGDIAEGYSVSREKKESFPLTVTSAQKNPTAFYLCASSSSYKYSYEQYFGPGTRLTVT.

The rearrangement links TRBV19 to TRBJ2-2, with D tentatively TRBD2 (5 bases). Trimming stripped 4 bases from V and 2 bases from J, with 14 bases between. Germline lookup yields CDR1 LNHDA and CDR2 SQIVND (reference sequence). The CDR3 is made up of 16 amino acids. DNA for the CDR3: TGTGCCAGTAGTAATTGGCTAGCCACTAACACCGGGGAGCTGTTTTTT. It translates to CASSNWLATNTGELFF.

The chain is built from TRBV4-1 and TRBJ1-5, with D possibly matching TRBD1 (6 bases). Trimming stripped 1 base from V and 4 bases from J, with 11 bases between. This CDR3 comprises 15 residues. The germline gives CDR1 MGHRA, CDR2 YSYEKL. CDR3 residues: CASSQVMGANQPQHF. CDR3 in DNA: TGCGCCAGCAGCCAAGTAATGGGGGCAAATCAGCCCCAGCATTTT.

CDR3 nucleotides: TGTGCCAGCAGTCTCACCGGAACGTCCGAGCAGTACTTC. It specifies CASSLTGTSEQYF. V and J are TRBV2 and TRBJ2-7; no reliable D call. CDR3 length: 13 residues. The germline V and J ends were trimmed by 5 bases and 6 bases, with 14 bases remaining between them. Germline V gives CDR1 SNHLY, CDR2 FYNNEI.

The J gene is TRBJ2-1, the V gene TRBV9; 12 bases match TRBD2. V lost 3 bases to trimming and J lost 4 bases; unmatched junction nucleotides: 8. CDR1 is SGDLS and CDR2 is YYNGEE in the germline V gene. CDR3 size: 17 residues. The CDR3 DNA follows: TGTGCCAGCAGCGCCCCGACTAGCGGGAGTTCGTACAATGAGCAGTTCTTC. Its translation is CASSAPTSGSSYNEQFF.